The clone carrying this T cell receptor beta chain showed up just once. These data belong to a study of blood T cell repertoires in COVID-19. The V and J ends lost 2 bases and 3 bases respectively, with 12 bases between them. Germline V gives CDR1 GTSNPN, CDR2 SVGIG (reference sequence). The CDR3 has 14 amino acids. As processed by the authors: Reference gene primer amplification gave estimated nucleated cell counts. Here immunoSEQ multiplex PCR was the method, and the copy in TCRdb shows in-frame clones only, minus some. For V, J and clone size, that table is used; D and trimming come from the DNA. The sample has under 450,000 clones, more than 75% seen once.

Sequences were obtained from peripheral blood. The chain joins TRBV30 to TRBJ2-3; the D is unclear. The receptor was derived from a human donor with acute or convalescent COVID-19. The donor label of this sample is uncertain. DNA of the CDR3: TGTGCCTGGAGTCCTCGAGCTTGGACAGATACGCAGTATTTT. It translates to CAWSPRAWTDTQYF.